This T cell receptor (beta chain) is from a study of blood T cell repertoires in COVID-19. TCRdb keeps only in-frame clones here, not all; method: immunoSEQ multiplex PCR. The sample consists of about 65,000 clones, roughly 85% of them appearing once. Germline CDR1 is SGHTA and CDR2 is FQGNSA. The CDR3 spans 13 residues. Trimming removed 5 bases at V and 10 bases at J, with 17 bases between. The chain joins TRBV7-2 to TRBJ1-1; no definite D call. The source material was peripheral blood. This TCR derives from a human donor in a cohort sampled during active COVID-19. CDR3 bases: TGTGCCAGCAGCCCGACCGGCCCCCGGGGAGCTTTCTTT. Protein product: CASSPTGPRGAFF.